What follows is one TCR beta chain and its context. The antigen is not known. This sample is part of a study of glioma-infiltrating T cells. Points from the study as a whole: Gliomas, especially low-grade, showed above-expected tissue-blood divergence; non-neoplastic patients showed below.

Trimming pared 8 bases from V and 2 bases from J, leaving 16 bases between. Looked up from germline, CDR1 is SGHVS and CDR2 is FQNEAQ. This CDR3 is 15 amino acids long. The iRepertoire nested amplicon-rescue multiplex PCR amplified TCR alpha and beta CDR3s from RNA. TCRdb used MiXCR to reprocess the multiplex PCR reads, holding one entry per CDR3 protein. The table has approximately 93,000 distinct CDR3 sequences, approximately 40% seen once. The sequenced sample consisted of glioma tissue, nonneoplastic brain tissue, or PBMCs (not recorded which). The V call is TRBV7-8, the J call TRBJ1-3; D is ambiguous. The clonotype was recovered from a human donor with low-grade glioma or glioblastoma, undergoing nonglioma brain surgery, or in good health (not recorded which). CDR3 coding DNA: TGTGCCAGCGGCTCTTTGAGGCAGGCTGGAAACACCATATATTTT. This gives the protein CASGSLRQAGNTIYF.